The 26 T cell receptor beta chains reported below all come from one sample, sequenced in a study of PD-1 blockade in mismatch repair-deficient tumors. Assay used: immunoSEQ multiplex PCR; TCRdb lists only in-frame clones, some missing. The sample includes approximately 63,000 clones, about 91% of them seen just once. Sequences were derived from peripheral blood, sampled 52 weeks after starting pembrolizumab. The receptor set was obtained from an adult with mismatch repair-deficient cancer.

The genes are TRBV4-1 and TRBJ2-7, with 8 bases aligning to TRBD1. Germline loops: CDR1 MGHRA, CDR2 YSYEKL. CDR3 length: 15 residues. V gave up 1 base and J gave up 3 bases; unmatched junction bases: 5. CDR3 nucleotides: TGCGCCAGCAGCCAAGGTGTCGGACAGGGCTACGAGCAGTACTTC. Translation gives CASSQGVGQGYEQYF.

CDR3 in amino acids: CASGLGLAGGGPYEQYF. CDR3 sequence (DNA): TGTGCTAGTGGTCTGGGACTAGCGGGAGGGGGGCCCTACGAGCAGTACTTC. The chain has TRBV12-5 and TRBJ2-7, with 16 bases matching TRBD2. This CDR3 comprises 17 residues. After removal of 5 bases from V and 2 bases from J, the junction contained 6 bases not matched to a gene. The germline CDR1 and CDR2 sequences are LGHNT and FRNRAP.

V is TRBV7-8 and J is TRBJ2-7; tentatively, D is TRBD1 or TRBD2 (5 bases each). The V gene's germline CDR1 is SGHVS and CDR2 FQNEAQ. The germline V and J ends were trimmed by 3 bases and 4 bases, with 10 bases remaining between them. The CDR3 has 13 amino acids. Written as DNA, the CDR3 is TGTGCCAGCAGCTTTAATGAGGGGTACGAGCAGTACTTC. It specifies CASSFNEGYEQYF.

CDR3 DNA: TGCAGCGTTGTCTCCAGGGGGGGCGAGCAGTACTTC. It encodes CSVVSRGGEQYF. The genes are TRBV29-1 and TRBJ2-7, with D possibly being TRBD1 or TRBD2 (7 bases each). This CDR3 region has 12 residues. V lost 4 bases and J 6 bases, leaving 13 bases between the germline ends. Germline loops: CDR1 SQVTM, CDR2 ANQGSEA.

The CDR3 region is CASSPIGFQETQYF. The CDR3, as DNA: TGTGCCAGCAGCCCTATAGGGTTTCAAGAGACCCAGTACTTC. V and J are TRBV7-9 and TRBJ2-5, with D uncertain. V dropped 5 bases and J dropped 2 bases, with 12 bases sitting between them. The CDR3 extends over 14 amino acids. CDR1 SEHNR and CDR2 FQNEAQ come from the germline V gene (reference sequence). Full variable domain (remainder filled in from reference TRBV7-9 and TRBJ2-5): DTGVSQNPRHKITKRGQNVTFRCDPISEHNRLYWYRQTLGQGPEFLTYFQNEAQLEKSRLLSDRFSAERPKGSFSTLEIQRTEQGDSAMYLCASSPIGFQETQYFGPGTRLLVL.

The CDR3 region is CASSSGTGLYEQYF. CDR3 DNA: TGTGCCAGCAGTTCCGGGACAGGGCTCTACGAGCAGTACTTC. This sequence joins TRBV6-6 and TRBJ2-7, with TRBD1 matching over 9 bases. Unmatched junction bases numbered 4, after V lost 4 bases and J lost 3 bases. In germline, CDR1 is MNHNY, CDR2 SVGAGI (reference sequence). The CDR3 is 14 residues long.

V is TRBV4-1 and J is TRBJ2-7, with a weak D call TRBD1 (6 bases). The CDR3 is made up of 14 amino acids. The germline gives CDR1 MGHRA, CDR2 YSYEKL. V was shortened by 3 bases and J by 3 bases, with 12 bases between the two germline ends. CDR3 sequence reads: CASSHQGMGYEQYF. The DNA of the CDR3 is TGCGCCAGCAGCCACCAGGGGATGGGCTACGAGCAGTACTTC.

V gene TRBV6-6 combines with J gene TRBJ2-3; 9 nucleotides align to TRBD1. The length of the CDR3 is 15 residues. The germline V gene has CDR1 MNHNY and CDR2 SVGAGI (reference sequence). Trimming at V came to 5 bases and at J to 0 bases, leaving 3 bases not matched to a gene. CDR3 bases: TGTGCCAGCAGTAACAGGGGGCGAAGCACAGATACGCAGTATTTT. Its translation: CASSNRGRSTDTQYF.

The V gene is TRBV7-8, the J gene TRBJ1-5; D not resolved. The CDR3 runs 14 residues. CDR1 and CDR2 (germline): SGHVS, FQNEAQ. Trimming shortened V by 0 bases and J by 6 bases, and 9 bases separated the two germline ends. Here the CDR3 reads CASSLARLGQPQHF. The CDR3 nucleotides are TGTGCCAGCAGCTTAGCCAGACTGGGTCAGCCCCAGCATTTT.

The V call is TRBV27, the J call TRBJ1-1; a weak D match, TRBD1 (6 bases). CDR3 length equals 15 residues. The V gene's germline CDR1 is MNHEY and CDR2 SMNVEV (reference sequence). Trimming removed 8 bases from V and 3 bases from J, with 19 bases in between. The CDR3 DNA is TGTGCCAGCCGTCAAATAGGAGGGGGGCACACTGAAGCTTTCTTT. This encodes CASRQIGGGHTEAFF.

The chain is built from TRBV11-2 and TRBJ1-5, with a weak D call TRBD1 (5 bases). Between the trimmed V and J ends, which lost 1 base and 7 bases, there was a span of 11 bases. Germline V gene data show CDR1 as SGHAT and CDR2 as FQNNGV. The CDR3 is 14 residues long. The CDR3 nucleotides are TGTGCCAGCAGCTTAGTAGGGGCGAGACAGCCCCAGCATTTT. Amino acids: CASSLVGARQPQHF.

The chain combines TRBV5-4 with TRBJ1-4, with 8 bases matching TRBD1. Losses at the gene ends were 3 bases for V and 4 bases for J; bases not matched to a gene: 2. The V gene's germline CDR1 is SGHNT and CDR2 YYREEE (reference sequence). CDR3 length: 14 residues. The CDR3 is CASSSGQVNEKLFF. CDR3 bases: TGTGCCAGCAGCTCGGGACAGGTTAATGAAAAACTGTTTTTT.

There are a few counts of this clone. The V gene is TRBV3-2, the J gene TRBJ2-7. TRBV3-2 is a recognized pseudogene. The CDR3 runs 9 residues. The chain's CDR3 is CASSQDKSF. For the CDR3, the DNA is TGTGCCAGCAGCCAAGATAAGTCATTC.

The chain combines TRBV2 with TRBJ2-5; D may match TRBD1 or TRBD2 (5 bases each). The CDR3 sequence is 12 residues long. Germline V CDR1 and CDR2: SNHLY, FYNNEI. Trimming left V 11 bases short and J 1 base short, with 11 bases between. The CDR3 spells CASRDGQETQYF. The CDR3 nucleotides read TGTGCCTCCCGGGACGGCCAAGAGACCCAGTACTTC.

The chain is built from TRBV19 and TRBJ2-7, with D perhaps TRBD2 (6 bases). From germline, CDR1 is LNHDA and CDR2 SQIVND (reference sequence). The CDR3 covers 14 residues. V lost 0 bases, J lost 3 bases, and 9 bases lay in between. The CDR3 sequence is CASSIDLGGYEQYF. In nucleotides, the CDR3 is TGTGCCAGTAGTATAGACCTGGGAGGCTACGAGCAGTACTTC.

This clone was counted a few times. This chain uses TRBV7-9 with TRBJ1-2, with D hard to call. Deletions cut 5 bases from V and 3 bases from J, with 22 bases between. CDR1 SEHNR and CDR2 FQNEAQ come from the germline V gene (reference sequence). The CDR3 is 17 residues long. The CDR3 nucleotides read TGTGCCAGCAGCGCTACGCCCCCGACGGCGCCCTACTATGGCTACACCTTC. This translates into CASSATPPTAPYYGYTF.

This chain connects TRBV30 to TRBJ1-2, with D uncertain. The CDR3 totals 11 residues. V lost 1 base and J 4 bases, leaving 4 bases between the germline ends. Germline loops: CDR1 GTSNPN, CDR2 SVGIG (reference sequence). The CDR3 nucleotides are TGTGCCTGGAGTGCCCTCTATGGCTACACCTTC. Its protein is CAWSALYGYTF.

With respect to this clone: The same CDR3 can be traced to other DNA sequences in this sample. The chain joins TRBV4-3 to TRBJ2-3; no reliable D call. CDR3 length: 16 amino acids. Germline assignment: CDR1 LGHNA and CDR2 YSLEER. Between the trimmed V and J ends, which lost 4 bases and 2 bases, there was a span of 16 bases. The CDR3 DNA follows: TGCGCCAGCAGCCTCGCACTCCAGTCCTTCACAGATACGCAGTATTTT. Protein sequence: CASSLALQSFTDTQYF.

The chain uses TRBV28 and TRBJ2-7; D not resolved. The V end lost 3 bases, the J end lost 3 bases, and 15 bases lay between the germline ends. This CDR3 is 15 amino acids long. The germline V gene has CDR1 MDHEN and CDR2 SYDVKM. The CDR3, as DNA: TGTGCCAGCAGTTTTTTTGGAAGTAGGGTCTACGAGCAGTACTTC. Protein product: CASSFFGSRVYEQYF.

The chain links TRBV5-4 to TRBJ2-7; D unclear. Per the germline V gene, CDR1 is SGHNT and CDR2 is YYREEE (reference sequence). The CDR3 is 14 amino acids. Trimming cost V 1 base and J 5 bases, with 13 bases left between them. The CDR3 region has the DNA TGTGCCAGCAGCTTGATAGGGTCCGGCGACGAGCAGTACTTC. This translates into CASSLIGSGDEQYF.

This rearrangement joins TRBV18 to TRBJ2-5; D is unclear. The CDR3 is made up of 17 amino acids. The germline V gene has CDR1 KGHSH and CDR2 LQKENI. The ends were cut back, 3 bases at V and 1 base at J, with 18 bases in the middle. The CDR3 nucleotides read TGTGCCAGCTCACCTCGGTTGGTCCGGGTGGGCCAAGAGACCCAGTACTTC. As protein: CASSPRLVRVGQETQYF.

The CDR3 region is CASSQGTSGSNEQFF. CDR3 bases: TGTGCCAGCAGCCAAGGGACTAGCGGGAGTAATGAGCAGTTCTTC. V is TRBV7-2 and J is TRBJ2-1; the match to TRBD2 covers 14 bases. The CDR3 runs to 15 residues. Germline V gives CDR1 SGHTA, CDR2 FQGNSA. V shed 5 bases, J shed 7 bases, and the junction held 4 bases outside the gene matches.

The J gene is TRBJ2-7, the V gene TRBV5-5, with TRBD2 matching over 7 bases. In germline, CDR1 is SGHKS, CDR2 YYEKEE (reference sequence). The CDR3 has 17 amino acids. V trimming: 2 bases; J trimming: 3 bases; junction bases outside the gene matches: 14. The CDR3 loop reads CASSLVPRRGGVYEQYF. The CDR3, as DNA: TGTGCCAGCAGCTTAGTCCCAAGACGGGGAGGGGTCTACGAGCAGTACTTC.

The V and J genes are TRBV10-3 and TRBJ1-3; D might be TRBD1 (6 bases). The CDR3 contains 15 residues. V lost 0 bases and J lost 8, with 14 bases in between. In germline, CDR1 is ENHRY, CDR2 SYGVKD. The CDR3 region is CAISESGRGPDTIYF. CDR3 nucleotide sequence: TGTGCCATCAGTGAGTCTGGCAGGGGACCTGACACCATATATTTT.

Notes on this clone: This sample includes further DNA sequences coding for the same CDR3. The chain links TRBV11-2 to TRBJ2-7; no firm D call. The CDR3 extends over 12 amino acids. V was clipped by 1 base and J by 1 base, with 2 bases between them. The V gene's germline CDR1 is SGHAT and CDR2 FQNNGV. The CDR3 DNA sequence: TGTGCCAGCAGCTTAGGGTCCTACGAGCAGTACTTC. Amino acids: CASSLGSYEQYF.

The V and J genes are TRBV11-2 and TRBJ1-4; D gene unclear. Germline lookup yields CDR1 SGHAT and CDR2 FQNNGV. V lost 0 bases and J lost 10, with 6 bases in between. The CDR3 runs 12 residues. The CDR3 nucleotides read TGTGCCAGCAGCTTAGAGGGCAGAAAACTGTTTTTT. This codes for CASSLEGRKLFF.